This T cell receptor beta chain emerged from a study of blood T cell repertoires in COVID-19. Study overall: Samples taken during acute and convalescent COVID-19 were collected in the United States, Italy and Spain. Nucleic acid was either cDNA or gDNA, and it came from T cells, B-cell-depleted T cells, or PBMCs.

How the authors handled the data: Researchers report that nucleated cell counts were estimated from reference gene primer amplification. The repertoire was sequenced with immunoSEQ multiplex PCR; TCRdb's copy has only in-frame clones and lacks some. That table furnishes V, J and clone size, whereas the DNA furnished D and trimming. The sample records 200,000 or so clones, 70% to 90% being singletons. There are 15 residues in the CDR3. Germline CDR1 DFQATT, CDR2 SNEGSKA (reference sequence). V was clipped by 3 bases and J by 0 bases, with 15 bases between them. The chain carries TRBV20-1 and TRBJ2-7; D is unclear. Sequencing was performed on peripheral blood. The sequence came from a human donor with active or convalescent COVID-19. The donor label of this sample is uncertain. DNA of the CDR3: TGCAGTGCTAGTTCGGCGGAGACTTACTCCTACGAGCAGTACTTC. The encoded protein is CSASSAETYSYEQYF.